This TCR beta chain appears in the sequencing data of a study of blood T cell repertoires in COVID-19. Looking at the study overall: Sites in the United States, Italy and Spain provided acute and convalescent COVID-19 samples. The analysed material was cDNA or gDNA that came from T cells, B-cell-depleted T cells, or PBMCs.

Trimming stripped 0 bases from V and 1 base from J, with 10 bases between. The CDR3 runs 15 residues. From germline, CDR1 is SGHRS and CDR2 YFSETQ. In the study's own analysis: The assay estimated nucleated cells by amplifying reference gene primers. Generated by immunoSEQ multiplex PCR, the TCRdb table keeps only in-frame clones and is missing some. The D gene and trimming were derived from the DNA, and the V and J assignments and clone size from that table. The data show about 300,000 clones, approximately 90% seen once. Residents of 20 to 25 US areas, aged about 18 to 95 years, made up the participants.

The TCR sequence derives from a man aged 30 to 45 who had recovered from COVID-19. Sequencing was carried out using PBMCs or T cells enriched from blood (not recorded which). The chain couples TRBV5-1 to TRBJ1-1; D unclear. CDR3 in DNA: TGCGCCAGCAGCTTGGCGCAGGCCCGGAACACTGAAGCTTTCTTT. Protein: CASSLAQARNTEAFF.